The clone carrying this T cell receptor beta chain counts as medium-sized. The target antigen is unknown. This sample was included in a study of HIV-infected children after antiretroviral therapy interruption. Turning to the study itself: Four children interrupted treatment; four stayed on continuous treatment. In continuous treatment, analyzed samples were from weeks 0, 48 and 150.

Unique molecular identifiers were included in an RNA-based 3' RACE TCR library. In TCRdb, the 3' RACE reads were re-called with MiXCR into one record per CDR3 protein. The table lists 40,000 or so distinct CDR3 sequences, more than 6.5% of them singletons. Deletions cut 8 bases from V and 16 bases from J, with 33 bases between. CDR1 and CDR2 (germline): MNHNY, SVGAGI (reference sequence). This CDR3 is built from 16 residues. Points from the study as a whole: The CD45RA+ naive sort may contain some EMRA or stem memory cells.

Described treatment: PENTA 11 planned treatment interruption arm or continuous ART arm. At least 24 weeks of at least three-drug ART, in children 2 to 15 years. The chain has TRBV6-6 and TRBJ1-3, with D maybe TRBD1 (6 bases). The input for sequencing was CD45RA+ CD4+ T cells from PBMCs, pooled from several time points, taken from a donor given antiretroviral therapy, either interrupted or continuous. Regarding subset: naive CD4+ CD45RA+ CD45RO- T cells. This sequence originates from a pool of human donors with HIV. CDR3 in DNA: TGTGCCAGCGGTGATGCAAAGACAGGTTCTGGAAATACGCTCTATTTT. This gives the protein CASGDAKTGSGNTLYF.